This T cell receptor (beta chain) was retrieved from a study of shared clonotypes between healthy human individuals. Turning to the study itself: Each donor had three CD4 naive, three CD4 memory, two CD8 naive and one CD8 memory plate. Overall study results and limits: The authors expected sequencing depth to affect clonotype sharing among donors.

There are 14 residues in the CDR3. The germline gives CDR1 SNHLY, CDR2 FYNNEI. Trimming left V 4 bases short and J 1 base short, with 10 bases between. Naive CD8 cells lacked CD45RO and underwent positive selection for CCR7, leaving out terminally differentiated effector memory CD45RA+ cells. Concerning this clone itself: The antigen is undetermined.

Samples underwent the assay at deep level. Repertoires were generated with immunoSEQ multiplex PCR, while TCRdb's copy carries only in-frame clones and drops some. The sample lists about 2.1 million clones; 80% to 95% were seen once. The rearrangement uses TRBV2 and TRBJ1-1; D is perhaps TRBD1 (6 bases). This TCR came from a young man in good health. Some clones in this sample may be carry-over from other donors' samples. Sequencing was performed on naive CD8+ T cells from PBMCs. The CDR3 nucleotides read TGTGCCAGCAGTGGAGGCAGGGGGAACACTGAAGCTTTCTTT. Amino acids: CASSGGRGNTEAFF. Full variable domain (missing parts from reference TRBV2 and TRBJ1-1): EPEVTQTPSHQVTQMGQEVILRCVPISNHLYFYWYRQILGQKVEFLVSFYNNEISEKSEIFDDQFSVERPDGSNFTLKIRSTKLEDSAMYFCASSGGRGNTEAFFGQGTRLTVV.